This entry describes one T cell receptor (beta chain). Antigen unknown. The entry originates in a study of cytomegalovirus exposure and HLA in healthy donors. Study-level points and caveats: No immune exposure information besides CMV serostatus was available. A few V segments could not be told apart, such as TRBV6-2 and TRBV6-3, and were left out. In a later analysis, TCR beta V- and J-gene trimming was associated with a missense DCLRE1C variant.

The CDR3 spans 13 residues. The germline V gene encodes CDR1 LNHDA and CDR2 SQIVND (reference sequence). The ends lost 6 bases at V and 8 bases at J; junction bases unmatched: 6. With 60 Vbeta and 13 Jbeta primers, the PCR was carried out. In the original workflow: Later analysis identified tens of millions of unique TCR beta chains, about 10 million shared. Generated by immunoSEQ multiplex PCR, the TCRdb table keeps only in-frame clones and is missing some. V and J calls plus clone size are reproduced from that table; the DNA served to infer D and trimming. The sample lists approximately 110,000 clones, around 78% occurring once.

The origin of this receptor is a man between 60 and 75 years old in good health and CMV-seropositive. What was sequenced was PBMCs. The chain uses TRBV19 and TRBJ2-1; 8 bases are shared with TRBD1. This CDR3 is CASRIRGHDEQFF. As DNA, the CDR3 is TGTGCCAGTAGGATCAGGGGGCACGATGAGCAGTTCTTC.